This TCR beta chain was found in a study of post-analysis software for immune sequencing data. Study details: Disease courses included relapsing-remitting, secondary progressive and progressive-relapsing multiple sclerosis.

The authors incorporated unique molecular identifiers into the TCR beta cDNA libraries. T cells numbering roughly 1 to 10 million yielded 500,000 or so cDNA molecules. TCRdb reprocessed the PCR reads with MiXCR, giving one entry per CDR3 protein. Among roughly 200,000 distinct CDR3 sequences listed, over 25% were seen once. Trimming shortened V by 0 bases and J by 10 bases, and 14 bases separated the two germline ends. The CDR3 covers 14 residues. CDR1 SGHRS and CDR2 YFSETQ come from the germline V gene. Note on this clonotype: Its specificity is unknown.

Study-wide results and limits: Patients used five TRBV segments, including TRBV5-6, TRBV5-1 and TRBV20-1, more often than controls. Same-batch preparations were strongly co-clustered by F measure. Normalized Chao1 diversity was significantly lower in multiple sclerosis patients than in controls.

The rearrangement links TRBV5-1 to TRBJ2-1; D is ambiguous. This clonotype was obtained from a girl between 2 and 17 years old with multiple sclerosis. The sample taken for sequencing was blood. Written as DNA, the CDR3 is TGCGCCAGCAGCTTGGCCGTACAGTCTTGGGAGCAGTTCTTC. This gives the protein CASSLAVQSWEQFF.